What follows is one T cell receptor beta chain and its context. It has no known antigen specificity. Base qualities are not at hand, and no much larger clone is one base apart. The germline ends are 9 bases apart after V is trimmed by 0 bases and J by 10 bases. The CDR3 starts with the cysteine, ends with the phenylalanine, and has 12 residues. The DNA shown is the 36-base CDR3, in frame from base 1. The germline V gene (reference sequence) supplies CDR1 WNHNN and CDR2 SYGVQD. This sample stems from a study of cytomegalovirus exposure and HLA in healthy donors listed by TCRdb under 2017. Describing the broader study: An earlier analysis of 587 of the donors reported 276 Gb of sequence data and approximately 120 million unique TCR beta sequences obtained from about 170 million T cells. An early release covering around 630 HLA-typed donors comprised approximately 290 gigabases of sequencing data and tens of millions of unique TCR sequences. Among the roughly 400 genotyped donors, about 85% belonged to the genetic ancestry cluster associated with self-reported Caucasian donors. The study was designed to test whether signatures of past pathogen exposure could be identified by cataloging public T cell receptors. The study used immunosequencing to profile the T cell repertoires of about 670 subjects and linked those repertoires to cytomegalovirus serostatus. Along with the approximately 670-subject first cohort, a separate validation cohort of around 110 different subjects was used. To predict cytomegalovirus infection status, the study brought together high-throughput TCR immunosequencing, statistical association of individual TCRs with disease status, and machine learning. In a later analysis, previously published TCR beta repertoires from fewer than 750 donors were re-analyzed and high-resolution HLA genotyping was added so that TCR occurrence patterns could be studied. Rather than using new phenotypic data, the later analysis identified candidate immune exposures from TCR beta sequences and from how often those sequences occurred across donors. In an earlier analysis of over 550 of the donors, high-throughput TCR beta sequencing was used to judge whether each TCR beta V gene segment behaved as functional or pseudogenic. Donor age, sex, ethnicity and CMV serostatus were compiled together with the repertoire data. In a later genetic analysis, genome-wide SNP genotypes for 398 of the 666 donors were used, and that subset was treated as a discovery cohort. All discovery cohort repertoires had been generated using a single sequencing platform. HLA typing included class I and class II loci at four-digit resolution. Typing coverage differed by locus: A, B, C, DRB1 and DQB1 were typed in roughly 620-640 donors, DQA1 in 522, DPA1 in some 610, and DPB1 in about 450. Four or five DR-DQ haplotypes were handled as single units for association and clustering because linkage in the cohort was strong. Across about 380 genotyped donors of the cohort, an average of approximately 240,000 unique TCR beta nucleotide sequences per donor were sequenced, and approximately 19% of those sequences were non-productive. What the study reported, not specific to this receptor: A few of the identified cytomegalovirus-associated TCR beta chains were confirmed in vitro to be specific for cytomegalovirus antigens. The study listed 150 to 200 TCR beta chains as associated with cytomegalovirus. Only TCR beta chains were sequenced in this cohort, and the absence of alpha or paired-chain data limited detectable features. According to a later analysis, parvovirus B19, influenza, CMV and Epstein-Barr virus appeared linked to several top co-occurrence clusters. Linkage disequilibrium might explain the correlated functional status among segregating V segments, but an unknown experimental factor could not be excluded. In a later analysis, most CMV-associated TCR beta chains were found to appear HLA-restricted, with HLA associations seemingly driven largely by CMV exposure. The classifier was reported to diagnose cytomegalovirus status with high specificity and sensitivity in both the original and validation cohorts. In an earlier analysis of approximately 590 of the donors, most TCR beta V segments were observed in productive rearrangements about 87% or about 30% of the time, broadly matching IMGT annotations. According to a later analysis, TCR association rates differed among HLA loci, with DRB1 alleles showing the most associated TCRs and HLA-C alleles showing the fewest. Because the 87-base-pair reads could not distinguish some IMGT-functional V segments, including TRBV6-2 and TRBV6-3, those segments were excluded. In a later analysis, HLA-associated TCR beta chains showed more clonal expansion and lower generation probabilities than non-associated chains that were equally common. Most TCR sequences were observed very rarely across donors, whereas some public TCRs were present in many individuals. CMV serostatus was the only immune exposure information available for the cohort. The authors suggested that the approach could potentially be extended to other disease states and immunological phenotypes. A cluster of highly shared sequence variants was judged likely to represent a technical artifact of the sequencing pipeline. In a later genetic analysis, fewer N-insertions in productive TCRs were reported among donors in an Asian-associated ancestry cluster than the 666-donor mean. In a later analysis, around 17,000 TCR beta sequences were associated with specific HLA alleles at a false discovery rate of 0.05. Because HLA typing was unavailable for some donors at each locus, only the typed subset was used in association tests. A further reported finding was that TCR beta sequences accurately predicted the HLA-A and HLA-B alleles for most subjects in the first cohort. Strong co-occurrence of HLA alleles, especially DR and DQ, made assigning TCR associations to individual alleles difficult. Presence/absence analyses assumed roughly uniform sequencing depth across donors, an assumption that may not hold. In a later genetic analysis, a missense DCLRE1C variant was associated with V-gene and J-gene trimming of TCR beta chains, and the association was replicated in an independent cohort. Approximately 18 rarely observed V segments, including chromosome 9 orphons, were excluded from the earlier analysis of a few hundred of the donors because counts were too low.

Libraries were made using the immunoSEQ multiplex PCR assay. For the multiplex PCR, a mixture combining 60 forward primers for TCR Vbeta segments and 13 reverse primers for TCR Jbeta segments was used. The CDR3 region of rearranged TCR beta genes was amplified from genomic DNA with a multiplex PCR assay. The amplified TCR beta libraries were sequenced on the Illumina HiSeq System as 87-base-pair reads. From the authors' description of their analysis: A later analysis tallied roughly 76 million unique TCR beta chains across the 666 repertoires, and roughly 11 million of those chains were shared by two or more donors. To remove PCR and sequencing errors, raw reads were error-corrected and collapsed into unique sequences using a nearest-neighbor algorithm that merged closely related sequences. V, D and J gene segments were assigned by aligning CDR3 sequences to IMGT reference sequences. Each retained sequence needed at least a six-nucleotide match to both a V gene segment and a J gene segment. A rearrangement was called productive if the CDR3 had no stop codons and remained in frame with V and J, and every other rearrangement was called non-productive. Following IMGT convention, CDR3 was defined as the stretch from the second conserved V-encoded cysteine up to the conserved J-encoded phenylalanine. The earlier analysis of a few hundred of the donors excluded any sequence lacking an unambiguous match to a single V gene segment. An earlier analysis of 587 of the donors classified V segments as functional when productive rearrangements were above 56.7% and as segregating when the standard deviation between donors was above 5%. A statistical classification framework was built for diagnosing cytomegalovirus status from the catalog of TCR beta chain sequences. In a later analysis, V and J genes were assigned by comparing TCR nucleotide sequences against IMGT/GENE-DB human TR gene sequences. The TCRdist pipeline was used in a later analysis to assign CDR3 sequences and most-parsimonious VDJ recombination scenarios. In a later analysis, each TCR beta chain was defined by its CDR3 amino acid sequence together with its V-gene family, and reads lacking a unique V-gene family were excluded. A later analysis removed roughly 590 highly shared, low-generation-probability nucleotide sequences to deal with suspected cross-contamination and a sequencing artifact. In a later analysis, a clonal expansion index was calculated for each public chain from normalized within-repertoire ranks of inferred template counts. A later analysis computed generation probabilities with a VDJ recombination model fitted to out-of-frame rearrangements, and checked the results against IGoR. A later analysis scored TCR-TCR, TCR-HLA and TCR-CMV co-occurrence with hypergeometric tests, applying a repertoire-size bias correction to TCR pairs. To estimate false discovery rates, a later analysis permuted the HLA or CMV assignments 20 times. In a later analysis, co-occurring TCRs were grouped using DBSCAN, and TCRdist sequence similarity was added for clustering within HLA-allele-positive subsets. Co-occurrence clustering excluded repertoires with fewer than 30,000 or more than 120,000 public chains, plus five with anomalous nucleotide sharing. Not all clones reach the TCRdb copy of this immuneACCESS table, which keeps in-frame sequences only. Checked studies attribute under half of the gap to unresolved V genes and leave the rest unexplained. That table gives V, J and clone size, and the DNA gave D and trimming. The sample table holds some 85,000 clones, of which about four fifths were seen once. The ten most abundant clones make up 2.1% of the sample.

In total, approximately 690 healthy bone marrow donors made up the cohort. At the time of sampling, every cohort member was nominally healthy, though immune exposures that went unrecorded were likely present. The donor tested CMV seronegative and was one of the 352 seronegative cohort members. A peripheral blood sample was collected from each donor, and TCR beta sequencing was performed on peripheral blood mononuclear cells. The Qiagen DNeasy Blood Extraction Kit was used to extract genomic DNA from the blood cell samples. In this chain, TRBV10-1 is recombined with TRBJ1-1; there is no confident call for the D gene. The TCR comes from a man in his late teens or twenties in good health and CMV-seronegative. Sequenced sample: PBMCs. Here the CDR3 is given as CASSESNWPAFF. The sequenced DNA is TGCGCCAGCAGTGAGTCGAATTGGCCAGCTTTCTTT.